This entry concerns a single TCR beta chain. This specimen comes from a study of blood T cell repertoires in COVID-19. Background on the study: COVID-19 samples from acute and convalescent phases originated in the United States, Italy and Spain. PBMCs, B-cell-depleted T cells, or T cells were the source of the cDNA or gDNA that made up the material.

V dropped 3 bases and J dropped 9; count of bases not matched to a gene: 13. Germline V lookup: CDR1 MDHEN, CDR2 SYDVKM. The CDR3 has 15 residues. Per the original data handling: Amplified reference gene primers provided the basis for estimating nucleated cell counts. TCRdb's copy holds only in-frame clones and misses some; the assay was immunoSEQ multiplex PCR. Clonal size and the V and J genes are those of that table, whereas D and trimming came from the DNA. The sample carries about 73,000 clones, approximately 80% recorded once. The chain is built from TRBV28 and TRBJ2-7; 8 bases map to TRBD2. This sequence originates from a man older than 75 with active or convalescent COVID-19. Source material: peripheral blood. The CDR3 DNA reads as TGTGCCAGCAGTTTTGCCGGGAGGGCACATAGCGTGCAGTACTTC. Translating it yields CASSFAGRAHSVQYF.